Following are 21 T cell receptor beta chains from one sample sequenced in a study of blood T cell repertoires in COVID-19. Clones were read by immunoSEQ multiplex PCR, and TCRdb kept only the in-frame ones, dropping some. The sample yields 130,000 to 150,000 clones, roughly 80% seen once. Material: peripheral blood. The source of these receptors is a human donor in a cohort sampled during active COVID-19.

The DNA of the CDR3 is TGTGCCAGCAGGCCAGCCCACCAGGGGTCCAACACTGAAGCTTTCTTT. Translating gives CASRPAHQGSNTEAFF. The rearrangement links TRBV5-4 to TRBJ1-1; tentatively, D is TRBD1 (6 bases). Per the germline V gene, CDR1 is SGHNT and CDR2 is YYREEE (reference sequence). V was pared by 5 bases and J by 2 bases, with 19 bases between. The CDR3 has 16 amino acids. Together with reference TRBV5-4 and TRBJ1-1, the CDR3 gives the full variable domain: ETGVTQSPTHLIKTRGQQVTLRCSSQSGHNTVSWYQQALGQGPQFIFQYYREEENGRGNFPPRFSGLQFPNYSSELNVNALELDDSALYLCASRPAHQGSNTEAFFGQGTRLTVV.

This CDR3 reads CASSHKGAGTGGSGNTIYF. The CDR3 DNA is TGCGCCAGCAGTCATAAGGGTGCCGGGACAGGCGGCTCTGGAAACACCATATATTTT. The chain carries TRBV23-1 and TRBJ1-3, with TRBD1 matching 8 bases. TRBV23-1 is flagged as an ORF with uncertain function. The CDR3 is 19 amino acids. Losses at the gene ends were 3 bases for V and 0 bases for J; bases not matched to a gene: 13.

The chain couples TRBV5-8 to TRBJ2-7, with 7 nucleotides matching TRBD1. Germline trimming cut 4 bases from V and 1 base from J; bases unmatched to any gene: 5. The V gene's germline CDR1 is SGHTS and CDR2 YDEGEE. This CDR3 is 14 amino acids long. CDR3 region: CASSLGQASYEQYF. As DNA, the CDR3 is TGTGCCAGCAGCCTCGGACAGGCGTCCTACGAGCAGTACTTC.

The chain uses TRBV7-3 and TRBJ2-7, with TRBD2 matching over 8 bases. Germline V gene data show CDR1 as SGHTA and CDR2 as FQGTGA. The CDR3 length is 14 residues. Losses at the gene ends were 5 bases for V and 5 bases for J; bases not matched to a gene: 8. The CDR3 DNA reads as TGTGCCAGCAGCCCCGGGGGGGGCGGCCACGAGCAGTACTTC. Its protein product is CASSPGGGGHEQYF.

The chain joins TRBV5-1 to TRBJ1-2; weak D call: TRBD1 (6 bases). Germline CDR1 is SGHRS and CDR2 is YFSETQ. V was shortened by 0 bases and J by 5 bases, with 20 bases between the two germline ends. The CDR3 consists of 17 residues. In DNA, the CDR3 is TGCGCCAGCAGCTTGGGGCAGGGGCGCCCCACCCAATATGGCTACACCTTC. Its protein is CASSLGQGRPTQYGYTF.

DNA of the CDR3: TGTGCCAGCAGAGGGGAGGGTGGTGAGCAGTTCTTC. Its protein is CASRGEGGEQFF. V and J are TRBV11-2 and TRBJ2-1, with TRBD2 identical over 7 bases. After removal of 6 bases from V and 9 bases from J, the junction contained 5 bases not matched to a gene. This CDR3 is built from 12 residues. Germline CDR1 and CDR2: SGHAT and FQNNGV.

V gene TRBV25-1 combines with J gene TRBJ1-6; D is unresolved. V was cut by 1 base and J by 7 bases, with 11 bases left in between. CDR1 is MGHDK and CDR2 is SYGVNS in the germline V gene. The CDR3 extends over 15 amino acids. CDR3 residues: CASSELTVGNSPLHF. The CDR3 DNA sequence: TGTGCCAGCAGTGAATTAACAGTAGGAAATTCACCCCTCCACTTT.

The V gene is TRBV9, the J gene TRBJ2-3, with D maybe TRBD2 (6 bases). This CDR3 region has 15 residues. V lost 0 bases to trimming and J lost 1 base, with 9 bases between them. CDR1 SGDLS and CDR2 YYNGEE come from the germline V gene. DNA of the CDR3: TGTGCCAGCAGCGTAGGGGGACTTGGCACAGATACGCAGTATTTT. It specifies CASSVGGLGTDTQYF.

CDR3 sequence (DNA): TGTGCCAGCAGCCGCCGGACAGGGGCAGGAGGAGAGACCCAGTACTTC. It translates to CASSRRTGAGGETQYF. The chain recombines TRBV7-2 with TRBJ2-5; 9 positions match TRBD1. Germline lookup yields CDR1 SGHTA and CDR2 FQGNSA. V shed 5 bases and J 4 bases; nucleotides not matched to a gene: 11. The CDR3 is 16 residues long.

The V gene is TRBV5-4, the J gene TRBJ1-2; D call uncertain. The CDR3 has 13 residues. The ends were cut back, 4 bases at V and 6 bases at J, with 13 bases in the middle. Germline V gene lookup returns CDR1 SGHNT and CDR2 YYREEE (reference sequence). The CDR3 is CASSRPGRDGYTF. The CDR3 coding sequence is TGTGCCAGCAGCCGACCAGGCCGAGATGGCTACACCTTC.

As concerns this clone: One end of the junction fails to match germline, which may point to a read error. V gene TRBV7-7 combines with J gene TRBJ2-5, with 8 bases matching TRBD1. The germline V gene has CDR1 SSHAT and CDR2 FNYEAQ (reference sequence). This CDR3 contains 14 residues. The CDR3 is CASSPQGAGKTQYF. Written as DNA, the CDR3 is TGTGCTAGCAGCCCCCAGGGGGCGGGAAAGACCCAGTACTTC. Full variable domain (rest looked up from reference TRBV7-7 and TRBJ2-5): GAGVSQSPRYKVTKRGQDVTLRCDPISSHATLYWYQQALGQGPEFLTYFNYEAQPDKSGLPSDRFSAERPEGSISTLTIQRTEQRDSAMYRCASSPQGAGKTQYFGPGTRLLVL.

This chain joins TRBV4-2 and TRBJ1-4; 7 bases align to TRBD1. V trimming: 0 bases; J trimming: 8 bases; junction bases outside the gene matches: 15. This CDR3 is built from 18 residues. In germline, CDR1 is LGHNA, CDR2 YNFKEQ. In DNA, the CDR3 is TGTGCCAGCAGCCAAGATACCGCGACAGGGATAGTTAACGAAAAACTGTTTTTT. Amino acid sequence: CASSQDTATGIVNEKLFF.

This clone was detected a few times. The chain employs TRBV30 and TRBJ2-7; 10 nucleotides line up with TRBD1. CDR1 and CDR2 (germline): GTSNPN, SVGIG (reference sequence). This CDR3 has 12 residues. The junction had 1 base not matched to a gene; V was cut back by 5 bases and J by 3 bases. CDR3 in amino acids: CAWDRGLYEQYF. The CDR3 DNA reads TGTGCCTGGGACAGGGGGCTCTACGAGCAGTACTTC. Full variable domain (remainder filled in from reference TRBV30 and TRBJ2-7): SQTIHQWPATLVQPVGSPLSLECTVEGTSNPNLYWYRQAAGRGLQLLFYSVGIGQISSEVPQNLSASRPQDRQFILSSKKLLLSDSGFYLCAWDRGLYEQYFGPGTRLTVT.

This chain uses TRBV29-1 with TRBJ2-1; 8 bases are shared with TRBD1. The CDR3 consists of 14 residues. V was pared by 7 bases and J by 5 bases, with 10 bases of the junction left unmatched. Germline loops: CDR1 SQVTM, CDR2 ANQGSEA. The CDR3 bases are TGCAGCGCCGCCCCACAGGGGGAGAACAATGAGCAGTTCTTC. It translates to CSAAPQGENNEQFF.

The rearrangement uses TRBV28 and TRBJ1-5; D gene ambiguous. Between the trimmed V and J ends, which lost 7 bases and 5 bases, there was a span of 12 bases. From germline, CDR1 is MDHEN and CDR2 SYDVKM. This CDR3 has 13 residues. The chain's CDR3 is CASNSGLHQPQHF. The CDR3 DNA reads TGTGCCAGCAATTCAGGCCTACATCAGCCCCAGCATTTT.

The rearrangement joins TRBV9 to TRBJ1-2; D is unclear. The CDR3 is 15 residues long. Germline CDR1 is SGDLS and CDR2 is YYNGEE. V was cut by 4 bases and J by 8 bases, with 21 bases left in between. In DNA, the CDR3 is TGTGCCAGCAGCCACCCCCGGGCGGGCTCGGAGGGCTACACCTTC. Residues: CASSHPRAGSEGYTF.

The chain combines TRBV5-6 with TRBJ2-5; D is perhaps TRBD2 (5 bases). The CDR3 runs to 14 residues. Germline CDR1 reads SGHDT; CDR2 reads YYEEEE. Trimming took off 3 bases at V and 5 bases at J, with 14 bases between the two ends. The CDR3 reads CASSSRTPPETQYF. CDR3 coding DNA: TGTGCCAGCAGCTCGCGGACTCCCCCGGAGACCCAGTACTTC.

The chain carries TRBV7-2 and TRBJ2-7, with 8 positions matching TRBD2. V shed 4 bases and J 2 bases; nucleotides not matched to a gene: 4. The CDR3 is made up of 14 amino acids. Germline V lookup: CDR1 SGHTA, CDR2 FQGNSA. CDR3 bases: TGTGCCAGCAGCTCATCGGGGGGGACCTACGAGCAGTACTTC. Protein product: CASSSSGGTYEQYF.

V and J are TRBV24-1 and TRBJ2-5, with D maybe TRBD1 (6 bases). The length of the CDR3 is 12 residues. Trimming shortened V by 8 bases and J by 2 bases, and 8 bases separated the two germline ends. Germline CDR1 is KGHDR and CDR2 is SFDVKD. The CDR3 DNA reads as TGTGCCACCAAGGACAGTCAAGAGACCCAGTACTTC. Translated, it gives CATKDSQETQYF.

The chain joins TRBV7-3 to TRBJ1-6; possibly TRBD1 for D (6 bases). Per the germline V gene, CDR1 is SGHTA and CDR2 is FQGTGA. The CDR3 spans 16 residues. V was clipped by 5 bases and J by 10 bases, with 21 bases between them. The CDR3 DNA reads as TGTGCCAGCAGCCTCAACCCACAGGGCTCAGGATCACCCCTCCACTTT. Protein sequence: CASSLNPQGSGSPLHF.

The chain has TRBV7-2 and TRBJ2-5; 11 bases line up with TRBD2. The CDR3 spans 18 residues. V lost 1 base and J lost 2; bases outside the gene matches: 9. The germline V gene has CDR1 SGHTA and CDR2 FQGNSA. The DNA of the CDR3 is TGTGCCAGCAGCTTAGGGCGAACTAGCGGGGGACCTCAAGAGACCCAGTACTTC. It codes for CASSLGRTSGGPQETQYF.